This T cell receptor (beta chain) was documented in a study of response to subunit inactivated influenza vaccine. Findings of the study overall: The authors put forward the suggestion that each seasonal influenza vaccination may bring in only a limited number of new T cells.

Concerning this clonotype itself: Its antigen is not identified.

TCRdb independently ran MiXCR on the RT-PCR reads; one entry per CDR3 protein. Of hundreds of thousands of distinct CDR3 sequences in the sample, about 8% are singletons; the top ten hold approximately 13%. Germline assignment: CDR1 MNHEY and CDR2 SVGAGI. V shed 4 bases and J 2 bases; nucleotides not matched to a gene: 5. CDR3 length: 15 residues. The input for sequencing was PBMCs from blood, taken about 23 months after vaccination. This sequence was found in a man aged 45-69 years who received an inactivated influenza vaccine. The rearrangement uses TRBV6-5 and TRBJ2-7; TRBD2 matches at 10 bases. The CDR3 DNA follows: TGTGCCAGCAGTTTGTGGAGCGGGGGGGCCTACGAGCAGTACTTC. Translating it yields CASSLWSGGAYEQYF.